The 30 T cell receptor beta chains listed next were all sequenced from one sample in a study of blood T cells in healthy people across ages. A J-beta primer mix and a sample-barcoded 5' primer were used in a second PCR of about 6 to 12 cycles. A single record per CDR3 protein comes from TCRdb applying MiXCR to the 5' RACE reads. The sample yields hundreds of thousands of distinct CDR3 sequences, less than 35% seen once. Sequencing input: blood. The receptors were sampled from a woman of 80 years or more in good health.

Comment on this clonotype: Just one base apart from a much larger clone, this may be a read error. The rearrangement uses TRBV28 and TRBJ2-1, with D possibly being TRBD2 (7 bases). CDR3 size: 13 residues. V was trimmed by 6 bases and J by 9 bases, leaving 15 bases between them. CDR1 and CDR2 from the germline V gene are MDHEN and SYDVKM. Written as DNA, the CDR3 is TGTGCCAGCAGGAGAGGGGGGGCACGTGAGCAGTTCTTC. Its translation is CASRRGGAREQFF.

Points on this clonotype: This could be a read error, since a much larger clone is one nucleotide away. The chain has TRBV5-1 and TRBJ2-1; D possibly corresponds to TRBD1 (6 bases). This CDR3 spans 14 amino acids. V shed 7 bases and J shed 6 bases, with 17 bases lying between them. The germline V gene encodes CDR1 SGHRS and CDR2 YFSETQ. CDR3 loop: CASAILGGSNEQFF. Written as DNA, the CDR3 is TGCGCCAGCGCAATATTAGGGGGAAGCAATGAGCAGTTCTTC.

This clonotype was seen repeatedly, ten times or more. A junction end diverges from the germline sequence, so it may reflect a read error. The chain carries TRBV6-1 and TRBJ2-7; the D gene is possibly TRBD1 (5 bases). Germline CDR1 reads MNHNS; CDR2 reads SASEGT. The CDR3 contains 12 residues. The CDR3 spells CASSEGAYEQYF. DNA for the CDR3: TGTGCCAGCAGCGAAGGGGCCTACGAGCAGTACTTC.

This clonotype was seen ten or more times. The rearrangement links TRBV28 to TRBJ2-7; no clear D. V was pared by 7 bases and J by 3 bases, with 7 bases between. Germline V lookup: CDR1 MDHEN, CDR2 SYDVKM. The CDR3 is made up of 11 amino acids. CDR3 protein: CASTRDYEQYF. In nucleotides, the CDR3 is TGTGCCAGCACAAGAGACTACGAGCAGTACTTC.

The V call is TRBV5-5, the J call TRBJ1-1; 7 nucleotides match TRBD1. The V gene's germline CDR1 is SGHKS and CDR2 YYEKEE (reference sequence). The length of the CDR3 is 14 residues. With 6 bases clipped from V and 5 bases from J, the junction kept 10 bases outside the gene matches. The CDR3 spells CASNFRGGSTEAFF. CDR3 in DNA: TGTGCCAGCAACTTCAGGGGGGGCAGTACTGAAGCTTTCTTT. The full variable domain, with the rest looked up from reference TRBV5-5 and TRBJ1-1, is DAGVTQSPTHLIKTRGQQVTLRCSPISGHKSVSWYQQVLGQGPQFIFQYYEKEERGRGNFPDRFSARQFPNYSSELNVNALLLGDSALYLCASNFRGGSTEAFFGQGTRLTVV.

In the case of this clonotype: A junction boundary mismatches the germline segment, possibly from a read error. The chain carries TRBV2 and TRBJ1-1, with unresolved D. Germline CDR1 reads SNHLY; CDR2 reads FYNNEI. This CDR3 region has 14 residues. For the CDR3, the DNA is TGTGCCAGCGGTGAGATAGTTATGAACACTGAAGCTTTCTTT. Translation gives CASGEIVMNTEAFF.

This clonotype was seen at least ten times. The J gene is TRBJ1-5, the V gene TRBV20-1; TRBD1 might be the D (5 bases). Trimming took off 6 bases at V and 3 bases at J, with 21 bases between the two ends. The CDR3 covers 16 residues. Per germline, CDR1 DFQATT and CDR2 SNEGSKA (reference sequence). The CDR3, as DNA: TGCAGTGCAACACCCTACATGGTGGGGGTCAATCAGCCCCAGCATTTT. Translation gives CSATPYMVGVNQPQHF.

This clonotype was recorded a few times. V and J are TRBV28 and TRBJ1-6; unclear D gene. CDR1 and CDR2 (germline): MDHEN, SYDVKM. V was cut by 2 bases and J by 9 bases, with 11 bases left in between. There are 14 residues in the CDR3. CDR3 sequence (DNA): TGTGCCAGCAGTTTAGACTCTCGGTCTTCACCCCTCCACTTT. The encoded protein is CASSLDSRSSPLHF.

V usage is TRBV6-5 and J usage is TRBJ1-6, with 10 bases aligning to TRBD1. Per the germline V gene, CDR1 is MNHEY and CDR2 is SVGAGI. The length of the CDR3 is 19 residues. With 0 bases clipped from V and 7 bases from J, the junction kept 12 bases outside the gene matches. The CDR3 DNA reads as TGTGCCAGCAGTTACTCGAAGGGGACAGGGGAATCGAGAAATTCACCCCTCCACTTT. This translates into CASSYSKGTGESRNSPLHF.

This clonotype was recorded a few times. This may be a read error, as it is one base from a much larger clone. The V call is TRBV6-2 or TRBV6-3, the J call TRBJ2-3; perhaps D is TRBD1 or TRBD2 (5 bases each). Trimming left V 5 bases short and J 5 bases short, with 14 bases between. Germline CDR1 MNHEY, CDR2 SVGEGT. This CDR3 contains 14 residues. CDR3 DNA sequence: TGTGCCAGCAGTGGACTTCAGGGCAGAGATACGCAGTATTTT. Its translation is CASSGLQGRDTQYF.

The sample holds a few counts of this clonotype. This chain joins TRBV3-1 and TRBJ2-3; TRBD2 agrees at 13 bases. Germline V CDR1 and CDR2: LGHDT, YNNKEL (reference sequence). This CDR3 comprises 20 residues. The J segment lost 6 bases and the V segment lost 2 bases, leaving 17 bases of the junction unmatched. The DNA of the CDR3 is TGTGCCAGCAGCCAAATCACTAGCGGGGGGGCTGGGGGATATACGGATACGCAGTATTTT. Its translation: CASSQITSGGAGGYTDTQYF.

This clonotype has a count of ten or more. The rearrangement uses TRBV11-2 and TRBJ2-5; D may be TRBD1 (6 bases). The germline V gene has CDR1 SGHAT and CDR2 FQNNGV. V was clipped by 5 bases and J by 1 base, with 14 bases between them. This CDR3 is 15 amino acids long. This CDR3 is CASSPPWTVQETQYF. The CDR3 nucleotides read TGTGCCAGCAGCCCCCCCTGGACAGTCCAAGAGACCCAGTACTTC.

A remark on this clonotype: The junction and the germline gene differ at one end; a read error may be behind it. The chain links TRBV4-3 to TRBJ1-2, with D possibly matching TRBD1 (5 bases). The V gene's germline CDR1 is LGHNA and CDR2 YSLEER. The length of the CDR3 is 16 residues. The CDR3 DNA is TGCGCCAGCAGCCAGTGGGACTCAATTGCCTACTATGACTACACCTTC. This codes for CASSQWDSIAYYDYTF.

This clonotype was recorded a few times. The chain recombines TRBV20-1 with TRBJ2-1; 9 bases agree with TRBD2. The J segment lost 6 bases and the V segment lost 0 bases, leaving 6 bases of the junction unmatched. CDR1 and CDR2 (germline): DFQATT, SNEGSKA (reference sequence). The CDR3 length is 15 residues. CDR3 loop: CSARDVRGGSNEQFF. CDR3 bases: TGCAGTGCTAGAGATGTGCGGGGGGGCTCCAATGAGCAGTTCTTC.

The DNA for the CDR3 is TGTGCCAGCAGCTCAGGATTCAACTATGGCTACACCTTC. As protein: CASSSGFNYGYTF. V usage is TRBV5-6 and J usage is TRBJ1-2, with no clear D. The V gene lost 3 bases and the J gene lost 2 bases, with 8 bases spanning the gap. The CDR3 runs 13 residues. CDR1 and CDR2 from the germline V gene are SGHDT and YYEEEE. The variable domain in full, with the rest retrieved from reference TRBV5-6 and TRBJ1-2, is DAGVTQSPTHLIKTRGQQVTLRCSPKSGHDTVSWYQQALGQGPQFIFQYYEEEERQRGNFPDRFSGHQFPNYSSELNVNALLLGDSALYLCASSSGFNYGYTFGSGTRLTVV.

The rearrangement uses TRBV12-3 or TRBV12-4 and TRBJ1-5; TRBD1 might be the D (5 bases). The CDR3 length is 15 residues. Between the trimmed V and J ends, which lost 2 bases and 6 bases, there was a span of 14 bases. The CDR3 sequence: CASSLLGRGRQPQHF. Here the CDR3 DNA reads TGTGCCAGCAGTTTACTAGGGAGGGGTCGTCAGCCCCAGCATTTT.

As concerns this clonotype: Possible read error: a much larger clone is one base away. The V call is TRBV7-2, the J call TRBJ2-1; D possibly corresponds to TRBD2 (5 bases). The CDR3 spans 14 residues. Trimming stripped 5 bases from V and 13 bases from J, with 21 bases between. CDR1 and CDR2 from the germline V gene are SGHTA and FQGNSA. The CDR3 spells CASSPNSGGETQFF. In nucleotides, the CDR3 is TGTGCCAGCAGCCCTAACTCGGGTGGGGAGACCCAGTTCTTC.

The V gene is TRBV6-1, the J gene TRBJ2-1; D is possibly TRBD2 (6 bases). This CDR3 is built from 13 residues. Germline values: CDR1 MNHNS, CDR2 SASEGT. V dropped 3 bases and J dropped 13 bases, with 16 bases sitting between them. CDR3 in DNA: TGTGCCAGCAGTGAGAGGGGAGGAGAGACCCAGTTCTTC. Encoded protein: CASSERGGETQFF.

V gene TRBV6-5 combines with J gene TRBJ2-4, with unresolved D. V was cut by 6 bases and J by 1 base, with 10 bases left in between. CDR3 length: 14 amino acids. Germline V gene sequence: CDR1 MNHEY, CDR2 SVGAGI. Here the CDR3 reads CASRSRDAKNIQYF. The CDR3 DNA reads TGTGCCAGCAGGTCACGAGATGCCAAAAACATTCAGTACTTC.

Concerning this clonotype itself: One end of the junction is discordant with germline, which a read error may explain. This rearrangement joins TRBV12-3 or TRBV12-4 to TRBJ2-1; 10 nucleotides line up with TRBD1. This CDR3 comprises 15 residues. The CDR3: CTSGWGQGQWNEQFF. For the CDR3, the DNA is TGTACCAGCGGTTGGGGACAGGGGCAATGGAATGAGCAGTTCTTC.

The sample holds one count of this clonotype. Germline is not matched at one junction end, which may reflect a read error. V usage is TRBV18 and J usage is TRBJ2-5; possibly TRBD1 for D (7 bases). CDR1 is KGHSH and CDR2 is LQKENI in the germline V gene. This CDR3 contains 13 residues. The CDR3 nucleotides are TGTGCCAACTCACGACAGGGAGGTGAGACCCAGTACTTC. Translating gives CANSRQGGETQYF. The variable domain in full, completed from reference TRBV18 and TRBJ2-5, reads NAGVMQNPRHLVRRRGQEARLRCSPMKGHSHVYWYRQLPEEGLKFMVYLQKENIIDESGMPKERFSAEFPKEGPSILRIQQVVRGDSAAYFCANSRQGGETQYFGPGTRLLVL.

The chain carries TRBV7-2 and TRBJ1-4, with 8 bases that match TRBD1. CDR3 length: 14 residues. The J segment lost 8 bases and the V segment lost 5 bases, leaving 7 bases of the junction unmatched. Per the germline V gene, CDR1 is SGHTA and CDR2 is FQGNSA. CDR3 bases: TGTGCCAGCAGCCAAGCAGGGGGCAAAGAAAAACTGTTTTTT. Its translation: CASSQAGGKEKLFF.

This clonotype was counted ten times or more. The chain couples TRBV15 to TRBJ2-3; D gene uncertain. V lost 1 base and J 5 bases, leaving 7 bases between the germline ends. CDR1 LNHNV and CDR2 YYDKDF come from the germline V gene (reference sequence). CDR3 length: 13 residues. The CDR3: CATSRVPRDTQYF. The CDR3 nucleotides read TGTGCCACCAGCAGAGTCCCCCGAGATACGCAGTATTTT.

This chain connects TRBV5-1 to TRBJ1-4, with unresolved D. Trimming stripped 4 bases from V and 1 base from J, with 11 bases between. The CDR3 sequence is 15 residues long. CDR1 is SGHRS, CDR2 YFSETQ, per germline. CDR3: CASSIRIGTNEKLFF. The CDR3 region has the DNA TGCGCCAGCAGCATCCGAATTGGAACTAATGAAAAACTGTTTTTT.

The gene calls are TRBV7-2 and TRBJ2-4, with D tentatively TRBD1 (5 bases). Matching the DNA end better, TRBJ2-7 makes the J call doubtful. This CDR3 is built from 14 residues. Germline V gives CDR1 SGHTA, CDR2 FQGNSA. CDR3 DNA sequence: TGTGCCAGCAGCTACAGACAGACCTTCAACGAGCAGTACTTC. This gives the protein CASSYRQTFNEQYF.

Note on this clonotype: This may come from a read error, since a much larger clone is one base off. The V call is TRBV2, the J call TRBJ2-7; perhaps D is TRBD1 or TRBD2 (5 bases each). The CDR3 sequence is 13 residues long. Germline-derived CDR1 and CDR2 are SNHLY and FYNNEI. CDR3 DNA sequence: TGTGCCAGCACGAGGGACCTTCCCTACGGGCAGTACTTC. Protein product: CASTRDLPYGQYF.

This clonotype was picked up many times. The rearrangement links TRBV7-9 to TRBJ2-5; no definite D call. Trimming pared 3 bases from V and 2 bases from J, leaving 13 bases between. The germline V gene encodes CDR1 SEHNR and CDR2 FQNEAQ (reference sequence). The CDR3 is 15 amino acids. The chain's CDR3 is CASSFAGRTQETQYF. CDR3 bases: TGTGCCAGCAGCTTCGCCGGCCGGACGCAAGAGACCCAGTACTTC.

In the case of this clonotype: An end of the junction does not agree with germline; a read error may underlie this. The DNA of the CDR3 is TGTACCAGCAGCAGAGGAGGACAGGGGGCGAACACTGAAGCTTTCTTT. It yields the protein CTSSRGGQGANTEAFF. The chain joins TRBV2 to TRBJ1-1; 11 bases fit TRBD1. This CDR3 contains 16 residues. Germline values: CDR1 SNHLY, CDR2 FYNNEI.

The V call is TRBV6-1, the J call TRBJ2-1, with no clear D. The tail of the sequence fits TRBJ2-7 better, so the J call may be wrong. Germline CDR1 MNHNS, CDR2 SASEGT. This CDR3 is 15 amino acids long. The CDR3 is CASRETPSSYNEQYF. CDR3 bases: TGTGCCAGCAGAGAGACACCAAGCTCCTACAATGAGCAGTACTTC.

This clonotype was detected many times. The V gene is TRBV7-9, the J gene TRBJ2-1; D gene uncertain. Germline-derived CDR1 and CDR2 are SEHNR and FQNEAQ (reference sequence). Trimming removed 0 bases at V and 4 bases at J, with 7 bases between. This CDR3 is 14 amino acids long. Here the CDR3 reads CASSLASIYNEQFF. The CDR3 DNA reads as TGTGCCAGCAGCTTAGCTTCTATTTACAATGAGCAGTTCTTC.